Each of the 5 T cell receptor beta chains below was sequenced from the same sample in a study of shared clonotypes between healthy human individuals. Generated by immunoSEQ multiplex PCR, the TCRdb table keeps only in-frame clones and is missing some. The repertoire includes roughly 1 million clones, roughly 74% of them detected once, and roughly 0.56% sits in the top ten. Source material: memory CD4+ T cells from PBMCs. Regarding subset: CD45RA-negative fraction. Every receptor here comes from a man aged 18 to 30 in good health. Some clones in this sample may be carry-over from other donors' samples.

The CDR3 DNA is TGTGCCAGCAGCCCCCTTAGCGGGAGCTCCTACAATGAGCAGTTCTTC. Protein product: CASSPLSGSSYNEQFF. The chain carries TRBV7-9 and TRBJ2-1, with TRBD2 identical over 9 bases. The CDR3 loop spans 16 amino acids. Germline V gene data show CDR1 as SEHNR and CDR2 as FQNEAQ (reference sequence). Trimming removed 5 bases from V and 0 bases from J; junction bases left unmatched: 5.

The CDR3 protein is CASSQYWDNEQFF. The CDR3 bases are TGTGCCAGCAGCCAATACTGGGACAATGAGCAGTTCTTC. V gene TRBV14 combines with J gene TRBJ2-1; no reliable D call. The V gene's germline CDR1 is SGHDN and CDR2 FVKESK. The CDR3 extends over 13 amino acids. Trimming shortened V by 2 bases and J by 5 bases, and 7 bases separated the two germline ends.

This clone occurred a few times. The chain uses TRBV29-1 and TRBJ2-1, with 8 bases aligning to TRBD2. V lost 8 bases to trimming and J lost 10 bases; unmatched junction nucleotides: 13. Germline-derived CDR1 and CDR2 are SQVTM and ANQGSEA. This CDR3 spans 13 amino acids. The CDR3 DNA reads as TGCAGCCCTGGACTAGCTAGGTCCGGGGAGCAGTTCTTC. Its protein product is CSPGLARSGEQFF.

Only one count was recorded for this clone. The same CDR3 can be traced to other DNA sequences in this sample. The chain couples TRBV19 to TRBJ2-1; no firm D call. This CDR3 has 11 amino acids. Trimming stripped 8 bases from V and 4 bases from J, with 6 bases between. Germline V gives CDR1 LNHDA, CDR2 SQIVND (reference sequence). This CDR3 reads CASRRYNEQFF. CDR3 in DNA: TGTGCCAGTCGGCGGTACAATGAGCAGTTCTTC.

This chain links TRBV4-2 with TRBJ2-1; D gene ambiguous. CDR1 LGHNA and CDR2 YNFKEQ come from the germline V gene. The V and J ends lost 0 bases and 12 bases respectively, with 15 bases between them. The CDR3 consists of 14 residues. The CDR3 reads CASSQDPPGLGQFF. The CDR3, as DNA: TGTGCCAGCAGCCAAGACCCCCCTGGCCTAGGGCAGTTCTTC.